Listed below are T cell receptor beta chains from one sample, sequenced in a study of beta chain features in type 1 diabetes. Libraries were prepared by immunoSEQ multiplex PCR; TCRdb keeps only in-frame clonotypes and omits some of them. The sample shows about 13,000 clones, approximately 47% of them seen only once. Source material: stem cell memory CD4+ T cells from blood. Every receptor here comes from a man between 18 and 35 years old in good health. CDR3s include the opening cysteine and the closing phenylalanine or tryptophan.

cdr3_length: 15
j_call: TRBJ2-2
v_call: TRBV7-2
cdr3_aa: CASSYRGPDTGELFF

cdr3_length: 15
j_call: TRBJ2-1
v_call: TRBV11-2
cdr3_aa: CASSLWGGTYNEQFF

cdr3_length: 14
j_call: TRBJ1-2
v_call: TRBV2
cdr3_aa: CASSEAPRVYGYTF

cdr3_length: 12
j_call: TRBJ1-5
v_call: TRBV19
cdr3_aa: CASRYSDQPQHF

cdr3_length: 16
j_call: TRBJ2-1
v_call: TRBV10-3
cdr3_aa: CAISESGGDSYNEQFF

cdr3_length: 16
j_call: TRBJ1-4
v_call: TRBV18
cdr3_aa: CASSPLKTPTNEKLFF

cdr3_length: 13
j_call: TRBJ1-1
v_call: TRBV30
cdr3_aa: CASPGQVNTEAFF

cdr3_length: 15
j_call: TRBJ2-3
v_call: TRBV19
cdr3_aa: CASQTEHTGINTQYF

cdr3_length: 13
j_call: TRBJ2-7
v_call: TRBV5-1
cdr3_aa: CASSLTTGPEQYF

cdr3_length: 12
j_call: TRBJ1-3
v_call: TRBV7-7
cdr3_aa: CASRNSGNTIYF

cdr3_length: 14
j_call: TRBJ1-1
v_call: TRBV6-1
cdr3_aa: CASSEVTGDTEAFF

cdr3_length: 16
j_call: TRBJ1-2
v_call: TRBV5-1
cdr3_aa: CASSFNPRTGDSGYTF

cdr3_length: 15
j_call: TRBJ1-6
v_call: TRBV7-2
cdr3_aa: CASSTGQGAYSPLHF

cdr3_length: 15
j_call: TRBJ2-6
v_call: TRBV6-1
cdr3_aa: CASSADRLGANVLTF

cdr3_length: 15
j_call: TRBJ1-2
v_call: TRBV2
cdr3_aa: CASSERPLQDYGYTF

cdr3_length: 14
j_call: TRBJ2-7
v_call: TRBV18
cdr3_aa: CASSGQGIKYEQYF

cdr3_length: 14
j_call: TRBJ1-5
v_call: TRBV30
cdr3_aa: CAWSGDRGSEPQHF

cdr3_length: 12
j_call: TRBJ2-3
v_call: TRBV7-9
cdr3_aa: CASSLEDRVKYF

cdr3_length: 15
j_call: TRBJ2-5
v_call: TRBV7-2
cdr3_aa: CASSLALAGQETQYF

cdr3_length: 13
j_call: TRBJ1-2
v_call: TRBV6-5
cdr3_aa: CASSLGQGSGYTF

cdr3_length: 13
j_call: TRBJ2-1
v_call: TRBV29-1
cdr3_aa: CSVRGSSYNEQFF

cdr3_length: 16
j_call: TRBJ2-7
v_call: TRBV4-2
cdr3_aa: CASSQVGTGDSNEQYF

cdr3_length: 13
j_call: TRBJ2-5
v_call: TRBV7-2
cdr3_aa: CASSYRVQETQYF

cdr3_length: 15
j_call: TRBJ2-1
v_call: TRBV6-5
cdr3_aa: CASSYGLAGRDEQFF

cdr3_length: 14
j_call: TRBJ1-5
v_call: TRBV7-2
cdr3_aa: CASSLAVAVRPQHF

cdr3_length: 14
j_call: TRBJ1-4
v_call: TRBV2
cdr3_aa: CASGRGGFEEKLFF

cdr3_length: 15
j_call: TRBJ2-7
v_call: TRBV29-1
cdr3_aa: CSVEKTSGGAGEQYF

cdr3_length: 14
j_call: TRBJ1-3
v_call: TRBV30
cdr3_aa: CAWYPSGSGNTIYF

cdr3_length: 13
j_call: TRBJ2-7
v_call: TRBV29-1
cdr3_aa: CSVERRGSYEQYF

cdr3_length: 16
j_call: TRBJ2-7
v_call: TRBV28
cdr3_aa: CASNGQGATTVKGQYF

cdr3_length: 15
j_call: TRBJ1-3
v_call: TRBV29-1
cdr3_aa: CSVHFGGEAGNTIYF

cdr3_length: 17
j_call: TRBJ2-3
v_call: TRBV5-1
cdr3_aa: CASSLGLADISTDTQYF

cdr3_length: 13
j_call: TRBJ1-5
v_call: TRBV27
cdr3_aa: CASALLPDLPQHF